This T cell receptor (beta chain) stems from a study of T cells after yellow fever vaccination. General observations from the study: The study noted that FACS-sorted repertoires could contain abundant clonotypes contaminating from the bulk population.

This CDR3 is built from 15 residues. Germline CDR1 is SEHNR and CDR2 is FQNEAQ (reference sequence). V lost 5 bases to trimming and J lost 1 base; unmatched junction nucleotides: 7. This clonotype was seen only a few times. Its specificity is not known. Via MiXCR, TCRdb re-called the 5' RACE reads, giving one row per CDR3 protein. The table has fewer than 450,000 distinct CDR3 sequences, 11% seen once. The chain has TRBV7-9 and TRBJ1-1; TRBD1 agrees at 7 bases. The receptor was derived from a man in his late teens or twenties who received the YFV17D yellow fever vaccine. The specimen comprised PBMCs, sampled on the day of the first yellow fever vaccination. This CDR3 reads CASSPSTGRNTEAFF. CDR3 DNA: TGTGCCAGCAGCCCGTCGACAGGGAGGAACACTGAAGCTTTCTTT.